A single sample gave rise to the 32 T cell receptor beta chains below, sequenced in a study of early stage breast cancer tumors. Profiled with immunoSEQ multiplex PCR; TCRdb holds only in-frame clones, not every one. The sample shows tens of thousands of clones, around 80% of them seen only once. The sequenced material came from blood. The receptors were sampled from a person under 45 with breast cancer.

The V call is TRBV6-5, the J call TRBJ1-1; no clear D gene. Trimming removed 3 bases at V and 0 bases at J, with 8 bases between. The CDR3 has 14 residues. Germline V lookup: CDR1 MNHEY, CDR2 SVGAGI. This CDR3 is CASSYDTMNTEAFF. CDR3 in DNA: TGTGCCAGCAGTTATGACACTATGAACACTGAAGCTTTCTTT.

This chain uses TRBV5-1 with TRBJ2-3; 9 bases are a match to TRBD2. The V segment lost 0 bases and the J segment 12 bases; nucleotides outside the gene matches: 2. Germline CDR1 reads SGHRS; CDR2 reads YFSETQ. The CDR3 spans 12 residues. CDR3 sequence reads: CASSLGAGGQYF. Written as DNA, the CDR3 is TGCGCCAGCAGCTTGGGAGCGGGGGGCCAGTATTTT.

Written as DNA, the CDR3 is TGTGCCAGCAGCTTAATTGGGGACGGGGAGCTGTTTTTT. The encoded protein is CASSLIGDGELFF. The chain couples TRBV11-3 to TRBJ2-2, with no clear D. Germline lookup yields CDR1 SGHNT and CDR2 YENEEA. The CDR3 runs 13 residues. V was clipped by 2 bases and J by 7 bases, with 8 bases between them.

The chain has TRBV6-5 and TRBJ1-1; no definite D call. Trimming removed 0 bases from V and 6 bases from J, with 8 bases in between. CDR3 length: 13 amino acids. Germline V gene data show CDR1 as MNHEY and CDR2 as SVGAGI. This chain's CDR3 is CASSYSAGAEAFF. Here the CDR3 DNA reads TGTGCCAGCAGTTACTCGGCGGGAGCTGAAGCTTTCTTT.

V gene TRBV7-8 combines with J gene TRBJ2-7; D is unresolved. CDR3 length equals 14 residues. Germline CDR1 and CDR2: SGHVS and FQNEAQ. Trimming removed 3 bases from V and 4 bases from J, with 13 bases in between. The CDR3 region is CASSFSTHQYEQYF. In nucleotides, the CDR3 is TGTGCCAGCAGCTTCAGCACACACCAATACGAGCAGTACTTC.

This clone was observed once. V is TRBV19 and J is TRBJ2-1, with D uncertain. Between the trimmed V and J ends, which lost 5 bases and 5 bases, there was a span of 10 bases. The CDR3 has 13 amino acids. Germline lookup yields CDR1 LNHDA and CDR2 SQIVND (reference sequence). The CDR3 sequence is CASSFGRNNEQFF. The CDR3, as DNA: TGTGCCAGTAGTTTCGGTCGGAACAATGAGCAGTTCTTC.

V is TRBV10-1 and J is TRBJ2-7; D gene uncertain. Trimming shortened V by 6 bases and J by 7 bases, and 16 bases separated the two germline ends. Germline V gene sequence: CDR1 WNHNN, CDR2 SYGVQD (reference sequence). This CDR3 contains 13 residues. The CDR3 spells CASSMTLNREQYF. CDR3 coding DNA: TGCGCCAGCAGCATGACTCTAAATCGAGAGCAGTACTTC.

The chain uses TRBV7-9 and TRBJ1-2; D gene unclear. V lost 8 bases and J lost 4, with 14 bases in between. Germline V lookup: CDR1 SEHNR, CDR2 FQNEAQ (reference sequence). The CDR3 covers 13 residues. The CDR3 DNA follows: TGTGCCAGCCTACCACTAGGGTTCTATGGCTACACCTTC. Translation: CASLPLGFYGYTF.

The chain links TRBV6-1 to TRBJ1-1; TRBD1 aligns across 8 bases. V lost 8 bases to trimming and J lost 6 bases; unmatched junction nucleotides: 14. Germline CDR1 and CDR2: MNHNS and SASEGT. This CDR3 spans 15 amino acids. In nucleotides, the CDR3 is TGTGCCAGCGACAATTCTGGACAGGGCGGCGCTGAAGCTTTCTTT. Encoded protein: CASDNSGQGGAEAFF.

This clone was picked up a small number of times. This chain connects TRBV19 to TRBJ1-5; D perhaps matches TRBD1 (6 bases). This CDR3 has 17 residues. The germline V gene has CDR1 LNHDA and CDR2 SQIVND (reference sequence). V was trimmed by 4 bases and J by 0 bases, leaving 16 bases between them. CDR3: CASSTRGGGNSNQPQHF. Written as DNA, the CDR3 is TGTGCCAGTAGTACCAGAGGAGGGGGAAATAGCAATCAGCCCCAGCATTTT.

In DNA, the CDR3 is TGTGCCACCAGCAGAGGGGGCTACCGCTCTGGAAACACCATATATTTT. This codes for CATSRGGYRSGNTIYF. The rearrangement links TRBV15 to TRBJ1-3; possibly TRBD1 for D (5 bases). The germline CDR1 and CDR2 sequences are LNHNV and YYDKDF (reference sequence). CDR3 size: 16 residues. Trimming shortened V by 1 base and J by 0 bases, and 10 bases separated the two germline ends.

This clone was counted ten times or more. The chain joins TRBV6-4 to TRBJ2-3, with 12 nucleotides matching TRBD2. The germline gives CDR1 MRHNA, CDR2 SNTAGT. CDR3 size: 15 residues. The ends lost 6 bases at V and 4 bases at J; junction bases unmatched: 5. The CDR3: CASSATSGRPDTQYF. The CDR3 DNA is TGTGCCAGCAGCGCGACTAGCGGGAGACCAGATACGCAGTATTTT.

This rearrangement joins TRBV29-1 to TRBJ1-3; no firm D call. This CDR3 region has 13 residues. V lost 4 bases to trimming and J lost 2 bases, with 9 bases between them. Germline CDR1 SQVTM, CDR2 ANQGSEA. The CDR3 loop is CSVGVSTGNTIYF. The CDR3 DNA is TGCAGCGTTGGAGTTTCTACTGGAAACACCATATATTTT.

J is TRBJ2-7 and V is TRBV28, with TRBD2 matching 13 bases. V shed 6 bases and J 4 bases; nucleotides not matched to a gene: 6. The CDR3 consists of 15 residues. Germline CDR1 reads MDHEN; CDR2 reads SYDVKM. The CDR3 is CASSPETSGRYEQYF. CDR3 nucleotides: TGTGCCAGCAGCCCCGAGACTAGCGGGAGGTACGAGCAGTACTTC.

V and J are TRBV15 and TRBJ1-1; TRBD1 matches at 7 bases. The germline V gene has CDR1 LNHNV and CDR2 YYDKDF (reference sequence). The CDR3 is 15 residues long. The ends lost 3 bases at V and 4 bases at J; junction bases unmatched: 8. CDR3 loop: CATSRETGEGTEAFF. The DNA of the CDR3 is TGTGCCACCAGCAGGGAAACAGGGGAAGGCACTGAAGCTTTCTTT.

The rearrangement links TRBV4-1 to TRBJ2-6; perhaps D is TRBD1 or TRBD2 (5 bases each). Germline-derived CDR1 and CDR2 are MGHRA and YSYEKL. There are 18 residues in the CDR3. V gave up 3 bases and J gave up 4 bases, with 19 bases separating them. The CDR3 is CASSQTTGTGWGANVLTF. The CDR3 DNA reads TGCGCCAGCAGCCAGACGACGGGAACAGGATGGGGGGCCAACGTCCTGACTTTC.

The CDR3 loop is CASSFDRDGWYEQFF. In DNA, the CDR3 is TGTGCCAGCAGCTTTGACAGGGACGGGTGGTATGAGCAGTTCTTC. J is TRBJ2-1 and V is TRBV7-9, with 7 bases identical to TRBD1. The CDR3 covers 15 residues. Unmatched junction bases numbered 10, after V lost 3 bases and J lost 8 bases. CDR1 and CDR2 (germline): SEHNR, FQNEAQ (reference sequence).

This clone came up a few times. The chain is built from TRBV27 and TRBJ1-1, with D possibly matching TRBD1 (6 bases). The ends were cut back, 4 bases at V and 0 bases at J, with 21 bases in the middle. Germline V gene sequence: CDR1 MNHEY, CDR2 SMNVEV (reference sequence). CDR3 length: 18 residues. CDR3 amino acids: CASSSSRGYGQMNTEAFF. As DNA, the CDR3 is TGTGCCAGCAGTTCCTCACGCGGTTACGGACAGATGAACACTGAAGCTTTCTTT.

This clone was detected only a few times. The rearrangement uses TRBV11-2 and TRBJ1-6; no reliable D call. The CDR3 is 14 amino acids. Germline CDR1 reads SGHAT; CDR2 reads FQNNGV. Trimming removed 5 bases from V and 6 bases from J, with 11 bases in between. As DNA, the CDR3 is TGTGCCAGCAGCGAAGGACGGATTAATTCACCCCTCCACTTT. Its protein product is CASSEGRINSPLHF. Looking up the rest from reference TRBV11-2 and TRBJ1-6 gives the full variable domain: EAGVAQSPRYKIIEKRQSVAFWCNPISGHATLYWYQQILGQGPKLLIQFQNNGVVDDSQLPKDRFSAERLKGVDSTLKIQPAKLEDSAVYLCASSEGRINSPLHFGNGTRLTVT.

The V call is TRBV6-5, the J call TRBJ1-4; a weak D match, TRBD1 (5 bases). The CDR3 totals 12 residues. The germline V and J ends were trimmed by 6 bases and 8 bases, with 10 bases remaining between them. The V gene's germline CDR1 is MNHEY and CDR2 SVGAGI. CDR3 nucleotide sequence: TGTGCCAGCAGGTTACACAGGGAAAAACTGTTTTTT. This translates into CASRLHREKLFF.

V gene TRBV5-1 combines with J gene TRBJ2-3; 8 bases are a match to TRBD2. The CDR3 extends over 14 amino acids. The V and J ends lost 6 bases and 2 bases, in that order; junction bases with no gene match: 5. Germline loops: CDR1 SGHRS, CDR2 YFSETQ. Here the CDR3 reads CASTPGGVTDTQYF. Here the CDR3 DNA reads TGCGCCAGCACTCCGGGGGGGGTCACAGATACGCAGTATTTT.

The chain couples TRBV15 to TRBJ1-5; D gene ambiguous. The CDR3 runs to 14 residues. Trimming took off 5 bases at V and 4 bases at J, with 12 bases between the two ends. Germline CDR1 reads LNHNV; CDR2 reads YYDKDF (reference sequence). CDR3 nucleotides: TGTGCCACCAGCCTTACCGAGCGAAATCAGCCCCAGCATTTT. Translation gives CATSLTERNQPQHF.

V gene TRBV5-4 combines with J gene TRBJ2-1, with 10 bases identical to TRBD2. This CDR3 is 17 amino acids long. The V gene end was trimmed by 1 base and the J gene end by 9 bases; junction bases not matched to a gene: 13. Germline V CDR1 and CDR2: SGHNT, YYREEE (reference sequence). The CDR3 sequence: CASSLSPSGSSYSEQFF. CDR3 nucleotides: TGTGCCAGCAGCTTGTCTCCTAGCGGGAGTTCGTATAGTGAGCAGTTCTTC.

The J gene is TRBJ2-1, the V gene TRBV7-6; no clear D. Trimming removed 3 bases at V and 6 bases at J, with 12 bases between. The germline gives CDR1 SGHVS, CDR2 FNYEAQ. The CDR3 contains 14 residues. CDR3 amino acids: CASSFGPSINEQFF. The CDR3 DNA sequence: TGTGCCAGCAGCTTCGGACCGTCCATCAATGAGCAGTTCTTC.

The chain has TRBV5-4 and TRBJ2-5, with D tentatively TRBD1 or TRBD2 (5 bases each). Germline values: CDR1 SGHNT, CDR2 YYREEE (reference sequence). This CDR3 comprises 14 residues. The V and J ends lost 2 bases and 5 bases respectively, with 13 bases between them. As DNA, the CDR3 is TGTGCCAGCAGCTTTGACACAGGCGGGGAGACCCAGTACTTC. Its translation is CASSFDTGGETQYF.

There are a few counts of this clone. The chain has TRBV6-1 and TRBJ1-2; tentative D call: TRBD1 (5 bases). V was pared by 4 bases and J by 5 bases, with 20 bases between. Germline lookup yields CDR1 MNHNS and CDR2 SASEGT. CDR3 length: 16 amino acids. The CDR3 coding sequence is TGTGCCAGCAGTGCAGATCAGGGAAGAGGAAAGTATGGCTACACCTTC. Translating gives CASSADQGRGKYGYTF.

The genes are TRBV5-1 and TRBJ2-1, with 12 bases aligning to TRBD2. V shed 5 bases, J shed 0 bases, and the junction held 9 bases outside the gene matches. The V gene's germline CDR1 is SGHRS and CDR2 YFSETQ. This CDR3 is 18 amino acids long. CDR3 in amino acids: CASSRLAGGPSSYNEQFF. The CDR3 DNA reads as TGCGCCAGCAGTCGTCTAGCGGGAGGGCCGAGCTCCTACAATGAGCAGTTCTTC.

The DNA for the CDR3 is TGTGCCAGCAGCTTTACAAAGGGCACTGAAGCTTTCTTT. It translates to CASSFTKGTEAFF. The rearrangement links TRBV7-9 to TRBJ1-1, with D uncertain. The CDR3 sequence is 13 residues long. V was shortened by 3 bases and J by 4 bases, with 9 bases between the two germline ends. Germline CDR1 SEHNR, CDR2 FQNEAQ (reference sequence).

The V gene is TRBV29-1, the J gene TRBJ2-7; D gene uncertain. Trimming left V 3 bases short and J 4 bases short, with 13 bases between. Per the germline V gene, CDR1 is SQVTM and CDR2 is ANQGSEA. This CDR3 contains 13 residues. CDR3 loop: CSVEPFSGYEQYF. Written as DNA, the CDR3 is TGCAGCGTTGAGCCATTTAGTGGGTACGAGCAGTACTTC.

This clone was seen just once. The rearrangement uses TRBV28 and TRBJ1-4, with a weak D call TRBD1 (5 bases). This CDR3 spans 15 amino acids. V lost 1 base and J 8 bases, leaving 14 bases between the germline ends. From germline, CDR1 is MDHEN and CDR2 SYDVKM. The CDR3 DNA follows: TGTGCCAGCAGTTTATCGGCAGGGACTGGAGAAAAACTGTTTTTT. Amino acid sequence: CASSLSAGTGEKLFF.

CDR3 bases: TGCAGCGTTAAATTTCACGGGTCCTACGAGCAGTACTTC. Translated, it gives CSVKFHGSYEQYF. The rearrangement uses TRBV29-1 and TRBJ2-7; D gene unclear. The CDR3 sequence is 13 residues long. The germline gives CDR1 SQVTM, CDR2 ANQGSEA. V was clipped by 5 bases and J by 1 base, with 12 bases between them.

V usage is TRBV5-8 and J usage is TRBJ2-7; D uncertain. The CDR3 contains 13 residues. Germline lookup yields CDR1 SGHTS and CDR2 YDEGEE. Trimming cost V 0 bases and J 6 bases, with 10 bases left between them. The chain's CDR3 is CASSLDIPAEQYF. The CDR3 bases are TGTGCCAGCAGCTTGGACATCCCGGCCGAGCAGTACTTC.